This T cell receptor beta chain was captured by sequencing in a study of T cell responses to AZD1222 COVID-19 vaccine. Study information: The analysis combined second doses at about 4 or about 12 weeks.

The table came from immunoSEQ multiplex PCR; TCRdb's copy has only in-frame clones and leaves some out. Among about 120,000 clones listed, approximately 90% were seen once. Findings of the study overall: There were mostly white British donors and more females than males, and clonal diversity was possibly underestimated. Of spike-specific TCRs, nearly half reportedly target regions left unmutated in variants. Spike-specific TCR breadth and depth grew following two AZD1222 doses.

This CDR3 spans 16 amino acids. V was trimmed by 1 base and J by 2 bases, leaving 15 bases between them. CDR1 and CDR2 (germline): SGHVS, FQNEAQ. Remarks on this clone: The antigen is unknown.

This TCR derives from an adult in good health. This sequence joins TRBV7-8 and TRBJ2-7, with D perhaps TRBD2 (5 bases). The material was peripheral blood, obtained on day 0 of AZD1222 vaccination. CDR3 DNA: TGTGCCAGCAGCTTAGTGCCCCCGCGGGCAACCTACGAGCAGTACTTC. This encodes CASSLVPPRATYEQYF.